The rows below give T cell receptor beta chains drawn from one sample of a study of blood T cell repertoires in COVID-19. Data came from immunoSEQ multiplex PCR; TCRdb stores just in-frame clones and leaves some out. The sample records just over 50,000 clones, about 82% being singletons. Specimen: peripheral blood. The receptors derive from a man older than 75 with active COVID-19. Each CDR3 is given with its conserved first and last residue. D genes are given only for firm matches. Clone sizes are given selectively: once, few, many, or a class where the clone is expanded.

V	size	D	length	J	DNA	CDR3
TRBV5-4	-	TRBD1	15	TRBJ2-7	TGTGCCACTCGCCCAGGGGAGACAGGGGGCTACGAGCAGTACTTC	CATRPGETGGYEQYF
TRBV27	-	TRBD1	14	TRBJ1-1	TGTGCCAGCAGTTTAAGGGACAGTCTAACTGAAGCTTTCTTT	CASSLRDSLTEAFF
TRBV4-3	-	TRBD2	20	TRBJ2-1	TGCGCCAGCAGTGGGGCCAAGTCTGGTGGGTTGGCGGGGGGGAGAAATGAGCAGTTCTTC	CASSGAKSGGLAGGRNEQFF
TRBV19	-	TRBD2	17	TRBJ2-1	TGTGCCAGTAGTATAGTCTATCTCCTGGGGACTAGCGCTGAGCAGTTCTTC	CASSIVYLLGTSAEQFF
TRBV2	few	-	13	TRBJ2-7	TGTGCCGGGGGAGGTTGGGGAGAATACGAGCAGTACTTC	CAGGGWGEYEQYF
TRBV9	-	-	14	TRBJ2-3	TGTGCCAGCAGCGTAGGACAGATCACAGATACGCAGTATTTT	CASSVGQITDTQYF
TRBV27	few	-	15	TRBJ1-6	TGTGCCAGCAGTCCCCAGGGATTAAGAAGTTCACCCCTCCACTTT	CASSPQGLRSSPLHF
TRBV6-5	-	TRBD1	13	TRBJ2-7	TGTGCCAGCAGCCCGACAGGGGGCTACGAGCAGTACTTC	CASSPTGGYEQYF
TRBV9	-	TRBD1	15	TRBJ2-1	TGTGCCAGCAGCGCAGAGGGACAGACCTACAATGAGCAGTTCTTC	CASSAEGQTYNEQFF
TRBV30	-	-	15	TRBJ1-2	TGTGCCTGGAGTGTACTCAGGCACGCTAACTATGGCTACACCTTC	CAWSVLRHANYGYTF
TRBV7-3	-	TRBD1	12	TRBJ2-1	TGTGCCAGCAGTACAGGGGGAAATGAGCAGTTCTTC	CASSTGGNEQFF
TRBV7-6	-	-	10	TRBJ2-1	TGTGCCAGCCGTTACAATGAGCAGTTCTTC	CASRYNEQFF
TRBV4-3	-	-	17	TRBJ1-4	TGCGCCAGCAGCCAAGGGGGGCCCGGGACCCCAGGTGAAAAACTGTTTTTT	CASSQGGPGTPGEKLFF
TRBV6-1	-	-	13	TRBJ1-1	TGTGCCAGCAGTGAGAGGGAGAACACTGAAGCTTTCTTT	CASSERENTEAFF
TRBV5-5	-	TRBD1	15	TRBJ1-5	TGTGCCAGCAGCTACGGGACAGGCCTCAATCAGCCCCAGCATTTT	CASSYGTGLNQPQHF
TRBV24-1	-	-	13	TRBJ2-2	TGTGCCACCAGTGAAGGGGCCTCCGGGGAGCTGTTTTTT	CATSEGASGELFF
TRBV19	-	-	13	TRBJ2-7	TGTGCCAGTAGTATGGCTCTCACCTACGAGCAGTACTTC	CASSMALTYEQYF
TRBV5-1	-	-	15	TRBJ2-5	TGCGCCAGCAGCTTGGAACAGGGCGCATGGGAGACCCAGTACTTC	CASSLEQGAWETQYF
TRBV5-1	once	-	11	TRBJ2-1	TGCGCCAGCCGGAGGGAGACGGAATTGTTCTTC	CASRRETELFF
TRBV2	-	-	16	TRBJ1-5	TGTGCCAGCAGTGAAGAGGGGGGGGCCTATAATCAGCCCCAGCATTTT	CASSEEGGAYNQPQHF
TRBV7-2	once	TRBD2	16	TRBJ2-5	TGTGCCAGCAGCTTAAGGGTTAGCGGGATCCAAGAGACCCAGTACTTC	CASSLRVSGIQETQYF
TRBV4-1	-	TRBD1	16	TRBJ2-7	TGCGCCAGCCTCCTGGGATCCGGGACAGGGACCTACGAGCAGTACTTC	CASLLGSGTGTYEQYF
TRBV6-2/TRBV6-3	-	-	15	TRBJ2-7	TGTGCCAGCAGTTACACGACAGCTTCTGGCTACGAGCAGTACTTC	CASSYTTASGYEQYF
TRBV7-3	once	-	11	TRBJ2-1	TGTGCCAGCAGCTTAGGACAGGAGCAGTTCTTC	CASSLGQEQFF